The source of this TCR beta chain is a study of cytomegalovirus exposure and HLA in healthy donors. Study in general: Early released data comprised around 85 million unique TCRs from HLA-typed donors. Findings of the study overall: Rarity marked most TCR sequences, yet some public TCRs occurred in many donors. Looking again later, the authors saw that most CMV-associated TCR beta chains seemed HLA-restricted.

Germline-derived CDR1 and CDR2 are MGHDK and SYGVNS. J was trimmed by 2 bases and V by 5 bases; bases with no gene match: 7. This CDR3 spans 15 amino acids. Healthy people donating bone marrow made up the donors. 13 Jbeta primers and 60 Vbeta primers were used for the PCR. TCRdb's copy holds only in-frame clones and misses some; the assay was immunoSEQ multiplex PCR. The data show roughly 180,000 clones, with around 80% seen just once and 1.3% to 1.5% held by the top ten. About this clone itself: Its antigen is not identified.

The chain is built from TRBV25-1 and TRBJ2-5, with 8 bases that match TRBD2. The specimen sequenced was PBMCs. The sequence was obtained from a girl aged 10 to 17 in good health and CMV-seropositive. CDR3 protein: CASSQGGGLQETQYF. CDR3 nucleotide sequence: TGTGCCAGCAGTCAGGGCGGGGGGTTACAAGAGACCCAGTACTTC.